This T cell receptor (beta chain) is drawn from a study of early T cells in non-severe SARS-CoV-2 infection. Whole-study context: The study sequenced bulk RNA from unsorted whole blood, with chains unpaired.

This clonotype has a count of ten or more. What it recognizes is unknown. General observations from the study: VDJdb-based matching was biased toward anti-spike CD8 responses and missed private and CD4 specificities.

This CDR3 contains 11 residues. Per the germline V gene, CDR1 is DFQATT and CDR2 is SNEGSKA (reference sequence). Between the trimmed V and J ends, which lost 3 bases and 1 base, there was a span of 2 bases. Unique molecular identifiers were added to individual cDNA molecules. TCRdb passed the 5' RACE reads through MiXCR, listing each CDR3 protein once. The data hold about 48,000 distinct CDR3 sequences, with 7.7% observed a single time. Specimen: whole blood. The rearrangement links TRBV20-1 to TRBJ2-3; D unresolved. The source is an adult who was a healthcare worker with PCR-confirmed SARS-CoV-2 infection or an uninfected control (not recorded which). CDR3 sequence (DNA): TGCAGTGCTAGTGGCACAGATACGCAGTATTTT. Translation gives CSASGTDTQYF.